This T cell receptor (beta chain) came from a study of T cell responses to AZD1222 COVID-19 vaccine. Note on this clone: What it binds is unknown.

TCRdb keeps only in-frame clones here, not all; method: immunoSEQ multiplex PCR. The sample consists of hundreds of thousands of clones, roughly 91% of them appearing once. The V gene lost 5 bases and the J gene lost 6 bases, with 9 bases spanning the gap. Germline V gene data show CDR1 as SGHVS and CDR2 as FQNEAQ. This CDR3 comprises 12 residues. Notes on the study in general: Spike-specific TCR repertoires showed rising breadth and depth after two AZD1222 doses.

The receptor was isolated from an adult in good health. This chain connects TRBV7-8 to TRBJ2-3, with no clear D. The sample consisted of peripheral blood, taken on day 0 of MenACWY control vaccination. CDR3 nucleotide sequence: TGTGCCAGCAGCCGCGCTCGGGATACGCAGTATTTT. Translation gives CASSRARDTQYF.